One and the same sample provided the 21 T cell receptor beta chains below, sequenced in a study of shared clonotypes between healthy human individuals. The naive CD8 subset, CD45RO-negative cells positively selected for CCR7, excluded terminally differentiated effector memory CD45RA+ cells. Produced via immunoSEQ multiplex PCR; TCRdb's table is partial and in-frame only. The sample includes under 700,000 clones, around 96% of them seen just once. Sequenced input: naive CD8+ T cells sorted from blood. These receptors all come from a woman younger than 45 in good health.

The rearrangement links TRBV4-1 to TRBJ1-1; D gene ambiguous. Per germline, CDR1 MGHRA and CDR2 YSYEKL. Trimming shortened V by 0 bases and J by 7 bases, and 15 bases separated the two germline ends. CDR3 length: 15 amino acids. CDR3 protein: CASSQDRTEQGEAFF. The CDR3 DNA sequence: TGCGCCAGCAGCCAAGATCGGACGGAGCAAGGTGAAGCTTTCTTT.

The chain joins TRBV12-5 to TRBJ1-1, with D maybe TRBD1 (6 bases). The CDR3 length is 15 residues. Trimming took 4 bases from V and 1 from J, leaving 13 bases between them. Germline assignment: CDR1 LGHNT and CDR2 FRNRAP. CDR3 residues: CASGSKQGKNTEAFF. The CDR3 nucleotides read TGTGCTAGTGGTTCAAAGCAGGGGAAGAACACTGAAGCTTTCTTT.

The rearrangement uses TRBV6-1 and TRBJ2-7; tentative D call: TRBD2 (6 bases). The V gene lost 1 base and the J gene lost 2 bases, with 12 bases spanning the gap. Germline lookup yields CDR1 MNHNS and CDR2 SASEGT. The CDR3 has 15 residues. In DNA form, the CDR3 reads TGTGCCAGCAGTGAAGTTGGGACTCTGACCTACGAGCAGTACTTC. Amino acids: CASSEVGTLTYEQYF.

CDR3 in amino acids: CASSAEGGFGAANEKLFF. The CDR3 nucleotides are TGTGCCAGCAGCGCCGAGGGAGGATTCGGGGCGGCTAATGAAAAACTGTTTTTT. The chain links TRBV9 to TRBJ1-4; D possibly corresponds to TRBD1 (5 bases). Trimming took off 3 bases at V and 3 bases at J, with 21 bases between the two ends. This CDR3 contains 18 residues. Germline V CDR1 and CDR2: SGDLS, YYNGEE.

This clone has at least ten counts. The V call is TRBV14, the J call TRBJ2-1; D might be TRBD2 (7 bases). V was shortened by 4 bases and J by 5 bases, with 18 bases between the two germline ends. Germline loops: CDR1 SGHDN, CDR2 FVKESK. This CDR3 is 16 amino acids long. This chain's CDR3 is CASSLGGGSGHNEQFF. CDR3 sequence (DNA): TGTGCCAGCAGCCTGGGGGGCGGGAGTGGCCACAATGAGCAGTTCTTC.

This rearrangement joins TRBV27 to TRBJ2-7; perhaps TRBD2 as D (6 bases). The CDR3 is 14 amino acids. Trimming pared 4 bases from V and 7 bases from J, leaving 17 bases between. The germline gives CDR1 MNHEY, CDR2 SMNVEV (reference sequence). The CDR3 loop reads CASSSNGRRGEQYF. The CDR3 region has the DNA TGTGCCAGCAGTTCAAACGGGCGCCGGGGGGAGCAGTACTTC.

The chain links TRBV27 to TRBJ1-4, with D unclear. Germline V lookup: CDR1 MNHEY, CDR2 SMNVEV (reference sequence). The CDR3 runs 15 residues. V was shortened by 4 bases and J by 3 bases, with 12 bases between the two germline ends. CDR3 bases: TGTGCCAGCAGTTCCGTCGGTGGAGCTAATGAAAAACTGTTTTTT. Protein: CASSSVGGANEKLFF. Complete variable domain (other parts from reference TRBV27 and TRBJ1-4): EAQVTQNPRYLITVTGKKLTVTCSQNMNHEYMSWYRQDPGLGLRQIYYSMNVEVTDKGDVPEGYKVSRKEKRNFPLILESPSPNQTSLYFCASSSVGGANEKLFFGSGTQLSVL.

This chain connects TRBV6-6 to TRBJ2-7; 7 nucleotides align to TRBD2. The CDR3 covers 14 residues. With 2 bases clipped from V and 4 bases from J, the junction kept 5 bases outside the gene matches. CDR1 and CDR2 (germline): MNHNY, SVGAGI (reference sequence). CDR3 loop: CASSYGGSGYEQYF. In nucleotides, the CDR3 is TGTGCCAGCAGTTACGGCGGGAGTGGGTACGAGCAGTACTTC.

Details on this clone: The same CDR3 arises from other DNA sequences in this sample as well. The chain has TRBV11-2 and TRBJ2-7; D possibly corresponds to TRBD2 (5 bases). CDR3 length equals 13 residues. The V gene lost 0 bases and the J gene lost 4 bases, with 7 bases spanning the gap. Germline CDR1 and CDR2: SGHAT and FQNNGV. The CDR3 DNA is TGTGCCAGCAGCTTAGAACGGGATTACGAGCAGTACTTC. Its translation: CASSLERDYEQYF. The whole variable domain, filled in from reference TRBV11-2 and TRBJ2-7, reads EAGVAQSPRYKIIEKRQSVAFWCNPISGHATLYWYQQILGQGPKLLIQFQNNGVVDDSQLPKDRFSAERLKGVDSTLKIQPAKLEDSAVYLCASSLERDYEQYFGPGTRLTVT.

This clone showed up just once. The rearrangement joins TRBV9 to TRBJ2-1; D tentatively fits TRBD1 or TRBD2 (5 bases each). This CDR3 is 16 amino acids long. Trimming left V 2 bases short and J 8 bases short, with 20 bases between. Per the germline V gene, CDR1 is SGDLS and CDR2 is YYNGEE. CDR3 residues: CASSVGIGEYGHEQFF. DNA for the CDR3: TGTGCCAGCAGCGTGGGAATAGGGGAGTACGGCCATGAGCAGTTCTTC.

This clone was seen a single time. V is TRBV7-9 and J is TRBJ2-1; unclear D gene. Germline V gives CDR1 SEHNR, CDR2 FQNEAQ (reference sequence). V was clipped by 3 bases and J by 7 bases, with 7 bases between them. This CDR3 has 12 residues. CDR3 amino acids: CASSLWRNEQFF. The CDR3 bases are TGTGCCAGCAGCTTGTGGAGAAATGAGCAGTTCTTC.

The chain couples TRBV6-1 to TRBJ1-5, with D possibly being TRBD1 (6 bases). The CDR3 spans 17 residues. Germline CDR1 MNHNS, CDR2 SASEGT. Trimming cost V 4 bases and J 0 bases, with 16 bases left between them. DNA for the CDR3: TGTGCCAGCAGTGGAGCCGGGACACGATATAGCAATCAGCCCCAGCATTTT. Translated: CASSGAGTRYSNQPQHF.

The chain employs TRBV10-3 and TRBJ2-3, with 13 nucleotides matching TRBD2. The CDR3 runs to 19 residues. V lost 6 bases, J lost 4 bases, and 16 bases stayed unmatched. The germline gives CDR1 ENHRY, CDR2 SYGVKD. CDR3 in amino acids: CAISSRLAGGPVGPDTQYF. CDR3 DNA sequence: TGTGCCATCAGCAGCAGACTAGCGGGAGGCCCGGTCGGCCCAGATACGCAGTATTTT.

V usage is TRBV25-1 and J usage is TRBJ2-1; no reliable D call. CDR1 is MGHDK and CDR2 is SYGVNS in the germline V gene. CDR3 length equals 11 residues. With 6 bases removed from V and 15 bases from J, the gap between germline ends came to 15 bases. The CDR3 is CASRGRRDPFF. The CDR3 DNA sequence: TGTGCCAGCAGGGGTAGACGCGACCCGTTCTTC. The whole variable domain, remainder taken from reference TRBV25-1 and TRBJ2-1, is EADIYQTPRYLVIGTGKKITLECSQTMGHDKMYWYQQDPGMELHLIHYSYGVNSTEKGDLSSESTVSRIRTEHFPLTLESARPSHTSQYLCASRGRRDPFFGPGTRLTVL.

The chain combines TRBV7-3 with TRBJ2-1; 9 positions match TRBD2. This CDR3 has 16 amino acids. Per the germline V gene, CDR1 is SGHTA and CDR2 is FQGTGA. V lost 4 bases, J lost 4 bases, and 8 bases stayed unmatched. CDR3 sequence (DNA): TGTGCCAGCAGCTCCTCTACTAGCGGGTGGTACAATGAGCAGTTCTTC. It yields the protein CASSSSTSGWYNEQFF.

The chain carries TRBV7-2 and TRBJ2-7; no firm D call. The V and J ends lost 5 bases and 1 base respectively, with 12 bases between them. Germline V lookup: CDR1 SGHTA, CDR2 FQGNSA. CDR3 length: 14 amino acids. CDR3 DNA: TGTGCCAGCAGCCAACTTGACGGATCCTACGAGCAGTACTTC. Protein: CASSQLDGSYEQYF.

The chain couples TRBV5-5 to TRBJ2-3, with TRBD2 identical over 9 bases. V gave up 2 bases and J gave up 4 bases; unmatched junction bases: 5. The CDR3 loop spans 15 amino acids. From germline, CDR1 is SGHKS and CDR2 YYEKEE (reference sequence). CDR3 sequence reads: CASSLGTSSADTQYF. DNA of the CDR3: TGTGCCAGCAGCTTAGGGACTAGCAGCGCAGATACGCAGTATTTT.

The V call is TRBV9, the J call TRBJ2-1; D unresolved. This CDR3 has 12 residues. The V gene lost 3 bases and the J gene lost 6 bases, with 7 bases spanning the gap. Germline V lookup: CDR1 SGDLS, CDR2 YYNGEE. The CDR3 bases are TGTGCCAGCAGCGCCATAAGCAATGAGCAGTTCTTC. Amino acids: CASSAISNEQFF.

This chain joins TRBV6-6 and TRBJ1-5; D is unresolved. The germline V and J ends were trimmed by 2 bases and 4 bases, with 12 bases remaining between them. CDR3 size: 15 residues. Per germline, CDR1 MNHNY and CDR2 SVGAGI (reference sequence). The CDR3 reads CASSYSLAGNQPQHF. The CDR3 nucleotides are TGTGCCAGCAGTTACAGTTTGGCGGGGAATCAGCCCCAGCATTTT.

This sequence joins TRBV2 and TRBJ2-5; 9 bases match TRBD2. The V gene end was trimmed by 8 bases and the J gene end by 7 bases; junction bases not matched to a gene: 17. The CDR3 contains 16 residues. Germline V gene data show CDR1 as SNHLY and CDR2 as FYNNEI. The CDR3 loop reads CASLMEAGGPQGTQYF. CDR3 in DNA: TGTGCCAGCTTGATGGAGGCGGGAGGGCCCCAGGGGACCCAGTACTTC.

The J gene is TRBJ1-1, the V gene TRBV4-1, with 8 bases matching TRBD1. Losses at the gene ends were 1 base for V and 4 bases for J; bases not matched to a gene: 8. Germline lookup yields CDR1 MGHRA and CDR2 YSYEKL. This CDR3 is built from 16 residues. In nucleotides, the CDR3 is TGCGCCAGCAGCCAAGTGCAGGGGGCTGTCGGCACTGAAGCTTTCTTT. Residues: CASSQVQGAVGTEAFF.